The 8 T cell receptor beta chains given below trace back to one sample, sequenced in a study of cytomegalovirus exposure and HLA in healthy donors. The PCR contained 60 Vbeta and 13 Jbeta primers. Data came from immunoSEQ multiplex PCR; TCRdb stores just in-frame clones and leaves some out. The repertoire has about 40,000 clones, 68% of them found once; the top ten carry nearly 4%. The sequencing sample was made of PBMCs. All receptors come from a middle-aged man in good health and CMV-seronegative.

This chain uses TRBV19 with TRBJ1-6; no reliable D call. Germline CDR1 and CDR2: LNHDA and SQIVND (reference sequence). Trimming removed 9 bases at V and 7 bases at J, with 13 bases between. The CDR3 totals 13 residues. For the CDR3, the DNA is TGTGCCAGCACCCGTCAGAAAAATTCACCCCTCCACTTT. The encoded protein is CASTRQKNSPLHF.

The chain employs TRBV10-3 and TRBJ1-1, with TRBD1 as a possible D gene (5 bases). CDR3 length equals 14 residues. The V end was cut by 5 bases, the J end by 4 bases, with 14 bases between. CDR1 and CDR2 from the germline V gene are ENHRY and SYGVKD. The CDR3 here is CAISPGAGVTEAFF. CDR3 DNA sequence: TGTGCCATCAGTCCCGGGGCGGGGGTCACTGAAGCTTTCTTT.

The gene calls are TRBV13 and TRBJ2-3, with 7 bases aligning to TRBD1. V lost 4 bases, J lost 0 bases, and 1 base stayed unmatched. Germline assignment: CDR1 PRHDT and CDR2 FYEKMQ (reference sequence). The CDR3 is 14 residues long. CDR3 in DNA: TGTGCCAGCAGCTCGGGACAGAGCACAGATACGCAGTATTTT. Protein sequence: CASSSGQSTDTQYF. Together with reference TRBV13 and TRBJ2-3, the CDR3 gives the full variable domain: AAGVIQSPRHLIKEKRETATLKCYPIPRHDTVYWYQQGPGQDPQFLISFYEKMQSDKGSIPDRFSAQQFSDYHSELNMSSLELGDSALYFCASSSGQSTDTQYFGPGTRLTVL.

This CDR3 reads CASSYTASYEQYF. CDR3 in DNA: TGTGCCAGCAGTTATACAGCCTCCTACGAGCAGTACTTC. The chain joins TRBV6-5 to TRBJ2-5; no definite D call. The J call could be wrong; TRBJ2-7 is a better fit for the DNA end. CDR3 length: 13 residues. Germline loops: CDR1 MNHEY, CDR2 SVGAGI.

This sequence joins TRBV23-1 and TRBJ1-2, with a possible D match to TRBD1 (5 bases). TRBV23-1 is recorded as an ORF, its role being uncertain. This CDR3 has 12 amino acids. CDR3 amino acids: CARGADFYGYTF. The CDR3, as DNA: TGCGCGCGCGGGGCGGATTTCTATGGCTACACCTTC.

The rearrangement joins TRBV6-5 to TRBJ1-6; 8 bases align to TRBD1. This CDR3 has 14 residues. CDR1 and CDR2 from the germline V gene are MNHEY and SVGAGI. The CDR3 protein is CVTATGAYNSPLHF. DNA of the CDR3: TGTGTCACCGCGACAGGGGCCTATAATTCACCCCTCCACTTT.

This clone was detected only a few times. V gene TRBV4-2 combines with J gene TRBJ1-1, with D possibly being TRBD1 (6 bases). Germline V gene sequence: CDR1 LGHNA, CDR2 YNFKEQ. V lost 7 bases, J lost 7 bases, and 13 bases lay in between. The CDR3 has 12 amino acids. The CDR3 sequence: CASTHNRVEAFF. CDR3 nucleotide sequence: TGTGCCAGCACCCATAACAGGGTTGAAGCTTTCTTT.

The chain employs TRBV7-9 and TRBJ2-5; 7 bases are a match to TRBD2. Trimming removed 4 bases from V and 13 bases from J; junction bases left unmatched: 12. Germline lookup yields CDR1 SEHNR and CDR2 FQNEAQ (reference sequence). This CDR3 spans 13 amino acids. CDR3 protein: CASSWALTSDMYF. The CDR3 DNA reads TGTGCCAGCAGCTGGGCCTTAACTAGCGACATGTACTTC.